The 11 T cell receptor beta chains reported below all come from one sample, sequenced in a study of blood T cell repertoires in COVID-19. The method was immunoSEQ multiplex PCR; TCRdb's version includes in-frame clones alone and lacks a portion of them. The top ten clones hold around a tenth of a sample with 90,000 to 100,000 clones, over 70% of them seen once. The sequencing input was peripheral blood. All receptors derive from a woman older than 75 with acute or convalescent COVID-19.

This chain connects TRBV7-9 to TRBJ2-2, with 7 bases aligning to TRBD2. Per the germline V gene, CDR1 is SEHNR and CDR2 is FQNEAQ (reference sequence). V trimming: 5 bases; J trimming: 0 bases; junction bases outside the gene matches: 3. This CDR3 has 15 residues. The CDR3: CASSRAGTNTGELFF. CDR3 coding DNA: TGTGCCAGCAGCAGAGCGGGGACGAACACCGGGGAGCTGTTTTTT.

The chain joins TRBV7-8 to TRBJ1-5; D gene unclear. The germline gives CDR1 SGHVS, CDR2 FQNEAQ. Trimming took 3 bases from V and 0 from J, leaving 9 bases between them. The CDR3 covers 15 residues. CDR3 residues: CASSLPPISNQPQHF. The CDR3 DNA follows: TGTGCCAGCAGCTTGCCCCCTATTAGCAATCAGCCCCAGCATTTT.

The rearrangement links TRBV5-1 to TRBJ2-2, with 7 nucleotides matching TRBD1. With 3 bases clipped from V and 4 bases from J, the junction kept 6 bases outside the gene matches. Germline CDR1 is SGHRS and CDR2 is YFSETQ. CDR3 length: 15 residues. Here the CDR3 DNA reads TGCGCCAGCAGCTCTACAGGGGAAGGCACCGGGGAGCTGTTTTTT. This encodes CASSSTGEGTGELFF.

The rearrangement uses TRBV28 and TRBJ1-6, with no clear D. Germline CDR1 is MDHEN and CDR2 is SYDVKM. V was cut by 6 bases and J by 10 bases, with 7 bases left in between. The CDR3 spans 11 residues. For the CDR3, the DNA is TGTGCCAGCAGCGACAAATCACCCCTCCACTTT. Its protein is CASSDKSPLHF.

The chain is built from TRBV7-9 and TRBJ1-3; maybe TRBD1 (6 bases). CDR3 length: 15 residues. Trimming removed 5 bases from V and 0 bases from J, with 11 bases in between. The germline V gene encodes CDR1 SEHNR and CDR2 FQNEAQ (reference sequence). CDR3 nucleotides: TGTGCCAGCAGCCCCGCGGGGGCCTCTGGAAACACCATATATTTT. It translates to CASSPAGASGNTIYF. Based on the CDR3 plus reference TRBV7-9 and TRBJ1-3, the full variable domain is DTGVSQNPRHKITKRGQNVTFRCDPISEHNRLYWYRQTLGQGPEFLTYFQNEAQLEKSRLLSDRFSAERPKGSFSTLEIQRTEQGDSAMYLCASSPAGASGNTIYFGEGSWLTVV.

This rearrangement joins TRBV30 to TRBJ1-5; 8 bases match TRBD1. The V gene's germline CDR1 is GTSNPN and CDR2 SVGIG (reference sequence). The CDR3 is 18 amino acids. V shed 3 bases and J 4 bases; nucleotides not matched to a gene: 17. The CDR3 DNA sequence: TGTGCCTGGAGAGACAGGGGACAGCCGACCTCTTATAATCAGCCCCAGCATTTT. Protein product: CAWRDRGQPTSYNQPQHF.

V and J are TRBV28 and TRBJ2-1, with 7 nucleotides matching TRBD2. The V gene's germline CDR1 is MDHEN and CDR2 SYDVKM. This CDR3 is 16 amino acids long. V lost 5 bases and J lost 2; bases outside the gene matches: 9. CDR3 sequence: CASSPVWRGTYNEQFF. DNA for the CDR3: TGTGCCAGCAGTCCTGTCTGGCGGGGGACCTACAATGAGCAGTTCTTC.

This clone showed up just a few times. The V and J genes are TRBV30 and TRBJ1-4; the D is unclear. Trimming pared 3 bases from V and 7 bases from J, leaving 12 bases between. CDR1 GTSNPN and CDR2 SVGIG come from the germline V gene (reference sequence). There are 13 residues in the CDR3. CDR3 amino acids: CAWSEAWAEKLFF. CDR3 sequence (DNA): TGTGCCTGGAGCGAAGCCTGGGCTGAAAAACTGTTTTTT.

This chain joins TRBV6-1 and TRBJ2-5, with D hard to call. Looked up from germline, CDR1 is MNHNS and CDR2 is SASEGT. This CDR3 has 15 residues. V was shortened by 3 bases and J by 3 bases, with 14 bases between the two germline ends. DNA for the CDR3: TGTGCCAGCAGTGAGCGTTACGTGGGCGAAGAGACCCAGTACTTC. Translating gives CASSERYVGEETQYF.

The rearrangement links TRBV7-8 to TRBJ2-7; unclear D gene. This CDR3 is 14 amino acids long. The V end was cut by 0 bases, the J end by 6 bases, with 12 bases between. Germline CDR1 is SGHVS and CDR2 is FQNEAQ. CDR3 amino acids: CASSLAHEESEQYV. For the CDR3, the DNA is TGTGCCAGCAGCTTAGCGCATGAGGAATCCGAGCAGTACGTC.

The chain couples TRBV5-6 to TRBJ2-3; D call uncertain. Looked up from germline, CDR1 is SGHDT and CDR2 is YYEEEE. With 3 bases removed from V and 2 bases from J, the gap between germline ends came to 7 bases. The CDR3 contains 13 residues. In DNA, the CDR3 is TGTGCCAGCAGCTCGAGCGCCACAGATACGCAGTATTTT. Encoded protein: CASSSSATDTQYF. The full variable domain, with the rest looked up from reference TRBV5-6 and TRBJ2-3, is DAGVTQSPTHLIKTRGQQVTLRCSPKSGHDTVSWYQQALGQGPQFIFQYYEEEERQRGNFPDRFSGHQFPNYSSELNVNALLLGDSALYLCASSSSATDTQYFGPGTRLTVL.